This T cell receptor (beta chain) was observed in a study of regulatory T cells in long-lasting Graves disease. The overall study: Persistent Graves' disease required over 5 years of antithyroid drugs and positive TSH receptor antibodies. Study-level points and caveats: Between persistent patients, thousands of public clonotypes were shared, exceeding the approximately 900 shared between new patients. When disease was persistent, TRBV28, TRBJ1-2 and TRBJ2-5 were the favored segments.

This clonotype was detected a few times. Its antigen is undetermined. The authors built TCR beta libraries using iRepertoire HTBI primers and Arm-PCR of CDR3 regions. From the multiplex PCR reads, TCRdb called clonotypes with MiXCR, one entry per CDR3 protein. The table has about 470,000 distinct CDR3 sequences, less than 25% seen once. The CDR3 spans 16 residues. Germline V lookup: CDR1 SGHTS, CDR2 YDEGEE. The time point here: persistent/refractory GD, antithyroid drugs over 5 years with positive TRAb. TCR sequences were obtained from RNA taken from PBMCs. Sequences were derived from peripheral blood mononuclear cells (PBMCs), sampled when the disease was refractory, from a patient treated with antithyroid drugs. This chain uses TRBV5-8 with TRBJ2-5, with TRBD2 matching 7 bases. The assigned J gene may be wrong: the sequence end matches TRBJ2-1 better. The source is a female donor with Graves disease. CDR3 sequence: CASSLVSSGPYNEQFF. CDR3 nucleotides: TGTGCCAGCAGCTTGGTCTCTAGCGGACCCTACAATGAGCAGTTCTTC.